The 31 T cell receptor beta chains below come from one sample, sequenced in a study of T cell repertoires in cytomegalovirus infection. TCRdb analysed the reads with MiXCR anew, one entry per CDR3 protein. In the table there are some 590,000 distinct CDR3 sequences, under 45% of which are singletons. These receptors have no known antigen. Sequences were derived from cultured PBMCs, sampled from culture after CMV antigen stimulation. Receptors were obtained from a human donor in good health (CMV status not recorded). Some clones in this sample may be carry-over from other donors' samples.

The rearrangement joins TRBV7-8 to TRBJ2-7; 9 nucleotides match TRBD2. Per germline, CDR1 SGHVS and CDR2 FQNEAQ. The CDR3 is made up of 15 amino acids. The J segment lost 6 bases and the V segment lost 5 bases, leaving 11 bases of the junction unmatched. For the CDR3, the DNA is TGTGCCAGCAGCCCTCGCGGGGGGGGGGCCTTCGAGCAGTACTTC. As protein: CASSPRGGGAFEQYF. The entire variable domain, with the rest obtained from reference TRBV7-8 and TRBJ2-7, is as follows: GAGVSQSPRYKVAKRGQDVALRCDPISGHVSLFWYQQALGQGPEFLTYFQNEAQLDKSGLPSDRFFAERPEGSVSTLKIQRTQQEDSAVYLCASSPRGGGAFEQYFGPGTRLTVT.

This clonotype was counted a few times. The chain recombines TRBV7-2 with TRBJ1-3; no reliable D call. CDR3 length: 12 amino acids. CDR1 and CDR2 from the germline V gene are SGHTA and FQGNSA. The V end lost 6 bases, the J end lost 5 bases, and 8 bases lay between the germline ends. The CDR3 region has the DNA TGTGCCAGCAGTTTCGACAGAAACACCATATATTTT. The encoded protein is CASSFDRNTIYF.

V and J are TRBV6-1 and TRBJ2-2; the D gene is possibly TRBD2 (6 bases). The CDR3 consists of 15 residues. Germline V gene sequence: CDR1 MNHNS, CDR2 SASEGT. The V and J ends lost 2 bases and 3 bases respectively, with 10 bases between them. CDR3 nucleotides: TGTGCCAGCAGTGAACCCGGGGAGGACACCGGGGAGCTGTTTTTT. Translating it yields CASSEPGEDTGELFF.

This chain uses TRBV6-4 with TRBJ1-5; 7 nucleotides agree with TRBD1. Germline values: CDR1 MRHNA, CDR2 SNTAGT. The J segment lost 10 bases and the V segment lost 3 bases, leaving 6 bases of the junction unmatched. The CDR3 consists of 13 residues. CDR3 protein: CASSEKQGLPQHF. The CDR3 region has the DNA TGTGCCAGCAGTGAAAAACAGGGGTTACCCCAGCATTTT.

The chain combines TRBV9 with TRBJ1-2, with D hard to call. This CDR3 spans 12 amino acids. The germline gives CDR1 SGDLS, CDR2 YYNGEE. CDR3 nucleotides: TGTTCCAAGGCGGCGCCAGTCTATGGCTACACCTTC. It translates to CSKAAPVYGYTF. Full variable domain (missing parts from reference TRBV9 and TRBJ1-2): DSGVTQTPKHLITATGQRVTLRCSPRSGDLSVYWYQQSLDQGLQFLIQYYNGEERAKGNILERFSAQQFPDLHSELNLSSLELGDSALYFCSKAAPVYGYTFGSGTRLTVV.

The V call is TRBV11-2, the J call TRBJ2-5, with D possibly being TRBD1 (6 bases). The CDR3 runs 14 residues. Germline V gene data show CDR1 as SGHAT and CDR2 as FQNNGV. Between the trimmed V and J ends, which lost 5 bases and 1 base, there was a span of 11 bases. The CDR3 here is CASSRGGTQETQYF. CDR3 in DNA: TGTGCCAGCAGCCGAGGGGGAACCCAAGAGACCCAGTACTTC. Based on the CDR3 plus reference TRBV11-2 and TRBJ2-5, the full variable domain is EAGVAQSPRYKIIEKRQSVAFWCNPISGHATLYWYQQILGQGPKLLIQFQNNGVVDDSQLPKDRFSAERLKGVDSTLKIQPAKLEDSAVYLCASSRGGTQETQYFGPGTRLLVL.

The gene calls are TRBV20-1 and TRBJ2-5; 10 bases align to TRBD2. This CDR3 is 19 amino acids long. Trimming at V came to 0 bases and at J to 4 bases, leaving 17 bases not matched to a gene. Germline V lookup: CDR1 DFQATT, CDR2 SNEGSKA (reference sequence). The CDR3, as DNA: TGCAGTGCTAGAGATTTCAGTGGCCTTAGCGGGAGGCTGGTAGAGACCCAGTACTTC. This codes for CSARDFSGLSGRLVETQYF.

This sequence joins TRBV6-6 and TRBJ1-6, with D maybe TRBD1 (5 bases). This CDR3 spans 15 amino acids. Germline V gene data show CDR1 as MNHNY and CDR2 as SVGAGI (reference sequence). Deletions cut 7 bases from V and 9 bases from J, with 19 bases between. The CDR3 sequence: CASNLGEAVASPLHF. The CDR3 region has the DNA TGTGCCAGCAACCTGGGGGAGGCAGTCGCTTCACCCCTCCACTTT.

The chain links TRBV20-1 to TRBJ2-2; D may be TRBD2 (6 bases). CDR3 length: 12 residues. Germline CDR1 DFQATT, CDR2 SNEGSKA (reference sequence). V lost 4 bases to trimming and J lost 4 bases, with 7 bases between them. CDR3 loop: CSAKAGTGELFF. The CDR3 nucleotides are TGCAGTGCTAAAGCGGGCACCGGGGAGCTGTTTTTT.

The table lists this clonotype with many counts. The V and J genes are TRBV7-8 and TRBJ2-2, with TRBD2 matching 14 bases. This CDR3 has 20 amino acids. V lost 5 bases and J lost 6; bases outside the gene matches: 17. Germline-derived CDR1 and CDR2 are SGHVS and FQNEAQ. CDR3 DNA sequence: TGTGCCAGCAGCCCTCACCGAATTCCGGGACTAGCGGGGGAGGCCGGGGAGCTGTTTTTT. It specifies CASSPHRIPGLAGEAGELFF.

This clonotype has a handful of counts. The J gene is TRBJ2-1, the V gene TRBV7-8; TRBD2 is a possible D gene (6 bases). Per germline, CDR1 SGHVS and CDR2 FQNEAQ. The CDR3 length is 12 residues. The CDR3 spells CASGKGRNEQFF. The CDR3 nucleotides are TGTGCTAGCGGCAAGGGGAGGAATGAGCAGTTCTTC.

In this sample, this clonotype turned up a few times. The chain employs TRBV7-2 and TRBJ2-7; 8 bases are shared with TRBD2. The CDR3 contains 14 residues. CDR1 SGHTA and CDR2 FQGNSA come from the germline V gene. The V and J ends lost 0 bases and 4 bases, in that order; junction bases with no gene match: 2. The CDR3 DNA reads as TGTGCCAGCAGCTTAGCGGGACTAGTTTACGAGCAGTACTTC. Its protein product is CASSLAGLVYEQYF.

V is TRBV5-1 and J is TRBJ2-1; 10 nucleotides align to TRBD2. Looked up from germline, CDR1 is SGHRS and CDR2 is YFSETQ. The length of the CDR3 is 15 residues. Losses at the gene ends were 2 bases for V and 8 bases for J; bases not matched to a gene: 7. DNA of the CDR3: TGCGCCAGCAGCTTCCTAGCGGGAGTGCCAGATGAGCAGTTCTTC. This gives the protein CASSFLAGVPDEQFF.

This clonotype was recorded at least ten times. The V gene is TRBV7-2, the J gene TRBJ2-3; TRBD2 matches at 13 bases. The CDR3 spans 15 residues. The J segment lost 7 bases and the V segment lost 7 bases, leaving 8 bases of the junction unmatched. CDR1 is SGHTA and CDR2 is FQGNSA in the germline V gene. The CDR3 sequence: CASTGLAGAWYTQYF. DNA for the CDR3: TGTGCCAGCACCGGACTAGCGGGAGCTTGGTATACGCAGTATTTT.

V usage is TRBV7-6 and J usage is TRBJ1-2; D unclear. The V and J ends lost 5 bases and 4 bases respectively, with 14 bases between them. CDR3 size: 14 residues. In germline, CDR1 is SGHVS, CDR2 FNYEAQ. The DNA of the CDR3 is TGTGCCAGCAGCCCAGCCGACGAGGGCTATGGCTACACCTTC. Protein product: CASSPADEGYGYTF.

The CDR3 loop is CASSSGQEKLFF. The CDR3 DNA reads as TGTGCCAGCAGCTCTGGACAGGAAAAACTGTTTTTT. The chain is built from TRBV7-9 and TRBJ1-4; the D gene is possibly TRBD1 (6 bases). The CDR3 has 12 amino acids. V lost 4 bases and J lost 8, with 8 bases in between. Germline CDR1 is SEHNR and CDR2 is FQNEAQ (reference sequence).

This clonotype was counted between two and nine times. The chain combines TRBV12-3 or TRBV12-4 with TRBJ1-5; D ambiguous. V was shortened by 6 bases and J by 5 bases, with 17 bases between the two germline ends. CDR3 length: 15 amino acids. The CDR3 sequence is CASRAQLGGDQPQHF. The CDR3, as DNA: TGTGCCAGCAGGGCGCAGTTAGGTGGGGATCAGCCCCAGCATTTT.

This clonotype showed up just a few times. The V call is TRBV7-9, the J call TRBJ2-1, with D perhaps matching TRBD2 (5 bases). V lost 1 base and J 15 bases, leaving 16 bases between the germline ends. CDR3 size: 13 residues. Germline values: CDR1 SEHNR, CDR2 FQNEAQ (reference sequence). The CDR3 nucleotides are TGTGCCAGCAGCTTAGGGTGGCGAGACTACACGTTCTTC. Encoded protein: CASSLGWRDYTFF.

This clonotype was seen a handful of times. CDR3 sequence reads: CASSQDGYYNEQFF. The CDR3 DNA is TGTGCCAGCTCCCAGGACGGTTACTACAATGAGCAGTTCTTC. The rearrangement uses TRBV11-2 and TRBJ2-1; D gene ambiguous. Germline V gene lookup returns CDR1 SGHAT and CDR2 FQNNGV. The V end was cut by 8 bases, the J end by 3 bases, with 14 bases between. The CDR3 consists of 14 residues.

This clonotype has more than one count but fewer than ten. The chain uses TRBV12-3 or TRBV12-4 and TRBJ1-5, with 8 bases aligning to TRBD1. The CDR3 loop spans 15 amino acids. Losses at the gene ends were 5 bases for V and 5 bases for J; bases not matched to a gene: 8. In DNA form, the CDR3 reads TGTGCCAGCAGTCAGCGGACAGGGTTGGATCAGCCCCAGCATTTT. Protein: CASSQRTGLDQPQHF.

The chain joins TRBV23-1 to TRBJ2-1; either TRBD1 or TRBD2 may fit D (5 bases each). TRBV23-1 is assigned to the ORF class and has an uncertain function. Between the trimmed V and J ends, which lost 9 bases and 9 bases, there was a span of 18 bases. The CDR3 has 13 amino acids. The CDR3 DNA sequence: TGCGCCAGTGAACCCATAGGGACCGTTGAGCAGTTCTTC. Translation: CASEPIGTVEQFF.

The chain carries TRBV6-6 and TRBJ1-6, with D uncertain. V lost 2 bases and J lost 10, with 9 bases in between. The germline CDR1 and CDR2 sequences are MNHNY and SVGAGI (reference sequence). This CDR3 has 13 residues. As DNA, the CDR3 is TGTGCCAGCAGTTACGCCGTCCCCTCACCCCTCCACTTT. Its translation is CASSYAVPSPLHF.

This clonotype turned up a few times. The chain combines TRBV6-1 with TRBJ2-5; 13 positions match TRBD2. V lost 8 bases and J lost 5; bases outside the gene matches: 8. In germline, CDR1 is MNHNS, CDR2 SASEGT. This CDR3 spans 15 amino acids. The CDR3, as DNA: TGTGCCAGCCGCACCGGGACTAGCGGGGAGGAGACCCAGTACTTC. It translates to CASRTGTSGEETQYF.

This chain joins TRBV6-1 and TRBJ1-1, with TRBD1 as a possible D gene (5 bases). With 0 bases removed from V and 10 bases from J, the gap between germline ends came to 15 bases. CDR3 length: 14 amino acids. CDR1 and CDR2 (germline): MNHNS, SASEGT. This chain's CDR3 is CASSEAGWGVGAFF. The CDR3 DNA reads TGTGCCAGCAGTGAAGCCGGCTGGGGGGTAGGAGCTTTCTTT.

The chain is built from TRBV3-1 and TRBJ2-3; 7 positions agree with TRBD2. The trim removed 1 base at V and 0 bases at J, leaving 10 bases unmatched. Germline V lookup: CDR1 LGHDT, CDR2 YNNKEL (reference sequence). The CDR3 sequence is 18 residues long. This CDR3 is CASSQGAELATSTDTQYF. CDR3 in DNA: TGTGCCAGCAGCCAAGGAGCCGAACTAGCGACTAGCACAGATACGCAGTATTTT.

This chain connects TRBV12-3 or TRBV12-4 to TRBJ2-5; perhaps TRBD1 as D (5 bases). The CDR3 has 15 residues. Deletions cut 6 bases from V and 3 bases from J, with 17 bases between. As DNA, the CDR3 is TGTGCCAGCAGATCCTACGACAGACTTGAAGAGACCCAGTACTTC. This gives the protein CASRSYDRLEETQYF.

Only a few counts were recorded for this clonotype. This chain joins TRBV4-3 and TRBJ2-1; D possibly corresponds to TRBD2 (6 bases). CDR1 and CDR2 from the germline V gene are LGHNA and YSLEER. V lost 1 base, J lost 0 bases, and 16 bases lay in between. The CDR3 is made up of 18 amino acids. The CDR3 DNA reads as TGCGCCAGCAGCCAAGCCCCCCTTAGCGGATCCTCCTACAATGAGCAGTTCTTC. Translated: CASSQAPLSGSSYNEQFF.

Worth noting for this clonotype: The junction differs from germline at one of its ends, possibly a read error. The chain combines TRBV12-3 or TRBV12-4 with TRBJ1-4; TRBD1 is a possible D gene (5 bases). There are 17 residues in the CDR3. This CDR3 is CASSFSPGPNSNEKLFF. The CDR3 nucleotides read TGTGCCAGCAGTTTTTCCCCGGGACCCAACTCTAATGAAAAACTATTTTTT.

Only a few counts were recorded for this clonotype. The V gene is TRBV11-3, the J gene TRBJ2-2; possible D gene TRBD2, 6 bases. CDR3 length: 17 residues. Germline V lookup: CDR1 SGHNT, CDR2 YENEEA. With 6 bases removed from V and 0 bases from J, the gap between germline ends came to 17 bases. Here the CDR3 reads CASSIGAGLSNTGELFF. CDR3 nucleotide sequence: TGTGCCAGCAGTATAGGGGCGGGACTTTCGAACACCGGGGAGCTGTTTTTT. Full variable domain (missing parts from reference TRBV11-3 and TRBJ2-2): EAGVVQSPRYKIIEKKQPVAFWCNPISGHNTLYWYLQNLGQGPELLIRYENEEAVDDSQLPKDRFSAERLKGVDSTLKIQPAELGDSAVYLCASSIGAGLSNTGELFFGEGSRLTVL.

The CDR3 is CASSLQGGSSNEQFF. The CDR3 coding sequence is TGTGCCAGCAGTTTACAGGGAGGGTCGTCAAATGAGCAGTTCTTC. The chain carries TRBV28 and TRBJ2-1; 7 bases line up with TRBD2. Germline V lookup: CDR1 MDHEN, CDR2 SYDVKM. CDR3 length: 15 residues. V dropped 2 bases and J dropped 7; count of bases not matched to a gene: 8.

The chain joins TRBV12-3 or TRBV12-4 to TRBJ2-1, with D tentatively TRBD1 (6 bases). Trimming took 6 bases from V and 4 from J, leaving 13 bases between them. The CDR3 contains 14 residues. The DNA for the CDR3 is TGTGCCAGCAGGGACACCCAGGGGTACAATGAGCAGTTCTTC. Translated: CASRDTQGYNEQFF.